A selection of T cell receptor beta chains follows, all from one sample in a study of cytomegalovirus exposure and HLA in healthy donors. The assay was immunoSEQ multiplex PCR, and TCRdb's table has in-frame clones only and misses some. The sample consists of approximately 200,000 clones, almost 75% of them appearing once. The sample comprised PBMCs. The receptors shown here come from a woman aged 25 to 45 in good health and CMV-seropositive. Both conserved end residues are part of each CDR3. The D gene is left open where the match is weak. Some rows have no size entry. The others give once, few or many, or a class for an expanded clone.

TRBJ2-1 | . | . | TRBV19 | TGTGCCAGTAGTTCCGTTAATACCTACAATGAGCAGTTCTTC | CASSSVNTYNEQFF
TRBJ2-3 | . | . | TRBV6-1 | TGTGCCAGCAGTGAAGCGCGCGCGGGGCAGTATTTT | CASSEARAGQYF
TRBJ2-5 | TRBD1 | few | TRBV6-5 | TGTGCCAGCAGTTACTCGACAGGGTACCTGGGAGAGACCCAGTACTTC | CASSYSTGYLGETQYF
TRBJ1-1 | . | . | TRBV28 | TGTGCCAGCAGTTCGCGGGACGGTCGTTCTGAAGCTTTCTTT | CASSSRDGRSEAFF
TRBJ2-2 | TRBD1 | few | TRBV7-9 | TGTGCCAGCAGCAACCGACAGGGGGTGAATTCCGGGGAGCTGTTTTTT | CASSNRQGVNSGELFF
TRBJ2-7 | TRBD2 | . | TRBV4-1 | TGCGCCAGCAGCCAGGACCCTCGGGACTATAGGAGGAAGGCCTCCTACGAGCAGTACTTC | CASSQDPRDYRRKASYEQYF
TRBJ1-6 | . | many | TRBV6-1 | TGTGCCAGCAGTGAAGCGCTAGGTTCTCTAGCACCCCTCCACTTT | CASSEALGSLAPLHF
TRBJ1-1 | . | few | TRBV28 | TGTGCCAGCAGTTTGTCCCCCCGGGGTGAAGCTTTCTTT | CASSLSPRGEAFF
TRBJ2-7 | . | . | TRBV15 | TGTGCCACCAGCAGAGTTGAGACAGCCTACGAGCAGTACTTC | CATSRVETAYEQYF
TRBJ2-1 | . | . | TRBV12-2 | TGTGCAAGTCGCTTAGCCGAACCAACTAGGGTCTCCTACAATGAGCAGTTCTTC | CASRLAEPTRVSYNEQFF
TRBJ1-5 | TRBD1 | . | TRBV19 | TGTGCCAGTAGTACAGGGACAGGGTTTGGTCAGCCCCAGCATTTT | CASSTGTGFGQPQHF
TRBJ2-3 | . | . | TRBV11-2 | TGTGCCAGCAGCTTAGATGTAAAGCGGGTTTGGCCCGATACGCAGTATTTT | CASSLDVKRVWPDTQYF
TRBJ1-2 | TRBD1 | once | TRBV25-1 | TGTGCCAGCAAACGAGGGACAGGAGGCTACACCTTC | CASKRGTGGYTF
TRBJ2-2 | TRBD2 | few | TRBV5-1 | TGCGCCAGCAGCTTGGGACTAGCGGGAAACACCGGGGAGCTGTTTTTT | CASSLGLAGNTGELFF
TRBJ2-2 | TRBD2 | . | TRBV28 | TGTGCCAGCAGTATGCGAGGGACTAGGCTCGGGGAGCTGTTTTTT | CASSMRGTRLGELFF
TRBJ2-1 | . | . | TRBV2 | TGTGCCAGCGGAAGGGACTCCCTCAGTGAGCAGTTCTTC | CASGRDSLSEQFF
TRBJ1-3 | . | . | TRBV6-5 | TGTGCCAGCAGTGAAAAGGGGGGAAACACCATATATTTT | CASSEKGGNTIYF
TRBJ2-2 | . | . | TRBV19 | TGTGCCAGTAGTATAGGTGGCCGGGAGCTGTTTTTT | CASSIGGRELFF
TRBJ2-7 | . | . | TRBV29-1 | TGCAGCGTTGAAGGAGGGGGTGCGGGAGCCTACGAGCAGTACTTC | CSVEGGGAGAYEQYF
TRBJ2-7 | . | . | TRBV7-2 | TGTGCCAGCAGCTCGGGACTTTCCTACGAGCAGTACTTC | CASSSGLSYEQYF
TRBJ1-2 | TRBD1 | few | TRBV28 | TGTGCCATACAGCGACAAGGGACAGGCGAGTATGGCTACACCTTC | CAIQRQGTGEYGYTF
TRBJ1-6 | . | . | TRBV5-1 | TGCGCCAGCAGCTTGGATACAGTTAATTCACCCCTCCACTTT | CASSLDTVNSPLHF
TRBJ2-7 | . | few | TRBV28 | TGTGCCAGCAGTTCAGCAGGCTACGAGCAGTACTTC | CASSSAGYEQYF
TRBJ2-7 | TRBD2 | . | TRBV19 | TGTGCCAGTAGTCCTGGAGCGGGGTACGAGCAGTACTTC | CASSPGAGYEQYF
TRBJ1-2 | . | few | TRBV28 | TGTGCCAGCAGTTTGGCAGCGAACTATGGCTACACCTTC | CASSLAANYGYTF
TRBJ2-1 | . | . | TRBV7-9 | TGTGCCAGCAGCTACGGGACTGAGCTAGGGCAGTTCTTC | CASSYGTELGQFF